This T cell receptor beta chain was identified in a study of spatial heterogeneity in lung cancer. Study-wide background: Beta-chain sequences consistently outnumbered alpha-chain sequences in detection.

The sample's time point: sample taken at primary tumor resection. No cell sorting; template was whole RNA from tumor, lung tissue or PBMC. 72 TRACERx patients with early, untreated non-small cell lung cancer donated samples. Every individual TCR cDNA molecule carried its own unique molecular identifier, which allowed correction of PCR and sequencing errors. Each CDR3 protein is one row after TCRdb ran MiXCR on the 5' RACE reads. The table includes about 23,000 distinct CDR3 sequences, less than 3.5% detected once. Findings and caveats of the study: Follow-up blood showed ubiquitous expanded tumor TCRs less than blood at resection did.

This clonotype was seen many times. Antigen specificity is unknown. V lost 0 bases and J lost 6; bases outside the gene matches: 6. Germline CDR1 and CDR2: DFQATT and SNEGSKA (reference sequence). This CDR3 region has 15 residues. Sample: PBMCs, taken at surgery. The TCR originated in a female donor with early-stage non-small cell lung cancer. This sequence joins TRBV20-1 and TRBJ2-2, with 8 nucleotides matching TRBD2. The CDR3 region has the DNA TGCAGTGCTAGAGATCTTACGGGAGGGTCCGGGGAGCTGTTTTTT. Its protein product is CSARDLTGGSGELFF.